A selection of T cell receptor beta chains follows, all from one sample in a study of T cell repertoires in cytomegalovirus infection. TCRdb independently ran MiXCR on the reads; one entry per CDR3 protein. Of around 280,000 distinct CDR3 sequences in the sample, around 10% were seen once. The sequenced sample consisted of PBMCs. These receptors all come from a human donor in good health (CMV status not recorded). Some clones in this sample may be carry-over from other donors' samples. Both conserved end residues are part of each CDR3. The D gene is left open where the match is weak. Clone sizes are given selectively: once, few, many, or a class where the clone is expanded.

D gene: TRBD1
J gene: TRBJ2-1
clone size: many
CDR3 length: 14
V gene: TRBV5-1
CDR3 protein: CASSPGQGHGEQFF
CDR3 DNA: TGCGCCAGCAGCCCGGGACAGGGACACGGTGAGCAGTTCTTC

D gene: -
J gene: TRBJ2-1
clone size: many
CDR3 length: 11
V gene: TRBV11-2
CDR3 protein: CASSLTREQFF
CDR3 DNA: TGTGCCAGCAGCCTAACTAGAGAGCAGTTCTTC

D gene: TRBD2
J gene: TRBJ2-2
clone size: many
CDR3 length: 16
V gene: TRBV7-2
CDR3 protein: CASSSFLAGGPGELFF
CDR3 DNA: TGTGCCAGCAGCTCCTTCCTAGCGGGGGGGCCCGGGGAGCTGTTTTTT

D gene: -
J gene: TRBJ1-2
clone size: -
CDR3 length: 13
V gene: TRBV29-1
CDR3 protein: CSVENQTNYGYTF
CDR3 DNA: TGCAGCGTTGAAAATCAGACCAACTATGGCTACACCTTC

D gene: -
J gene: TRBJ1-6
clone size: many
CDR3 length: 15
V gene: TRBV5-6
CDR3 protein: CASSRGEVGNSPLHF
CDR3 DNA: TGTGCCAGCAGCCGAGGAGAGGTTGGGAATTCACCCCTCCACTTT

D gene: TRBD2
J gene: TRBJ2-6
clone size: -
CDR3 length: 16
V gene: TRBV12-3/TRBV12-4
CDR3 protein: CASEGLAGSGANVLTF
CDR3 DNA: TGTGCCAGCGAGGGACTAGCGGGGTCTGGGGCCAACGTCCTGACTTTC

D gene: -
J gene: TRBJ1-1
clone size: many
CDR3 length: 13
V gene: TRBV5-1
CDR3 protein: CASSQIQDTEAFF
CDR3 DNA: TGCGCCAGCAGCCAAATACAGGACACTGAAGCTTTCTTT

D gene: -
J gene: TRBJ2-2
clone size: many
CDR3 length: 15
V gene: TRBV7-2
CDR3 protein: CASTSRQQNTGELFF
CDR3 DNA: TGTGCCAGCACCTCCAGACAGCAGAACACCGGGGAGCTGTTTTTT

D gene: -
J gene: TRBJ2-1
clone size: -
CDR3 length: 13
V gene: TRBV5-5
CDR3 protein: CASSQDSYNEQFF
CDR3 DNA: TGTGCCAGCAGTCAGGACAGCTACAATGAGCAGTTCTTC

D gene: TRBD1
J gene: TRBJ1-1
clone size: many
CDR3 length: 14
V gene: TRBV7-8
CDR3 protein: CASSLQTGSVEAFF
CDR3 DNA: TGTGCCAGCAGCCTACAGACAGGGTCGGTTGAAGCTTTCTTT

D gene: TRBD1
J gene: TRBJ1-5
clone size: few
CDR3 length: 15
V gene: TRBV12-3/TRBV12-4
CDR3 protein: CASSPRGNSNQPQHF
CDR3 DNA: TGTGCCAGCAGTCCCAGGGGGAACAGCAATCAGCCCCAGCATTTT

D gene: -
J gene: TRBJ1-2
clone size: many
CDR3 length: 14
V gene: TRBV10-3
CDR3 protein: CAISESRTDYGYTF
CDR3 DNA: TGTGCCATCAGTGAGTCCCGGACAGACTATGGCTACACCTTC

D gene: -
J gene: TRBJ1-5
clone size: many
CDR3 length: 15
V gene: TRBV12-3/TRBV12-4
CDR3 protein: CASQGGGSVNQPQHF
CDR3 DNA: TGTGCCAGCCAGGGCGGGGGTTCTGTCAATCAGCCCCAGCATTTT

D gene: TRBD1
J gene: TRBJ1-5
clone size: many
CDR3 length: 15
V gene: TRBV7-6
CDR3 protein: CASSPGGLNGQPQHF
CDR3 DNA: TGTGCCAGCTCTCCAGGGGGTCTTAACGGTCAGCCCCAGCATTTT

D gene: -
J gene: TRBJ2-3
clone size: many
CDR3 length: 14
V gene: TRBV12-3/TRBV12-4
CDR3 protein: CASSLTRITDTQYF
CDR3 DNA: TGTGCCAGCAGCCTCACTAGAATTACAGATACGCAGTATTTT

D gene: -
J gene: TRBJ2-2
clone size: many
CDR3 length: 16
V gene: TRBV7-3
CDR3 protein: CASSPFDPGSTGELFF
CDR3 DNA: TGTGCCAGCAGCCCCTTTGATCCAGGGAGTACCGGGGAGCTGTTTTTT

D gene: -
J gene: TRBJ1-3
clone size: few
CDR3 length: 12
V gene: TRBV9
CDR3 protein: CASSPTRNTIYF
CDR3 DNA: TGTGCCAGCAGCCCAACAAGGAACACCATATATTTT

D gene: -
J gene: TRBJ1-2
clone size: many
CDR3 length: 14
V gene: TRBV6-2/TRBV6-3
CDR3 protein: CASSFGSGHYGYTF
CDR3 DNA: TGTGCCAGCAGTTTCGGTTCTGGGCACTATGGCTACACCTTC

D gene: -
J gene: TRBJ1-3
clone size: many
CDR3 length: 15
V gene: TRBV7-9
CDR3 protein: CASSLGRNSGNTIYF
CDR3 DNA: TGTGCCAGCAGCTTAGGCAGAAACTCTGGAAACACCATATATTTT

D gene: -
J gene: TRBJ2-1
clone size: many
CDR3 length: 12
V gene: TRBV28
CDR3 protein: CASSLPGLEQFF
CDR3 DNA: TGTGCCAGCAGTTTGCCTGGGTTGGAGCAGTTCTTC

D gene: TRBD1
J gene: TRBJ1-2
clone size: many
CDR3 length: 15
V gene: TRBV18
CDR3 protein: CASSPQGQENYGYTF
CDR3 DNA: TGTGCCAGCTCACCCCAAGGACAGGAGAACTATGGCTACACCTTC

D gene: TRBD1
J gene: TRBJ1-1
clone size: many
CDR3 length: 14
V gene: TRBV29-1
CDR3 protein: CSVEDDRANTEAFF
CDR3 DNA: TGCAGCGTTGAAGATGACAGGGCTAACACTGAAGCTTTCTTT

D gene: TRBD1
J gene: TRBJ2-1
clone size: -
CDR3 length: 18
V gene: TRBV10-3
CDR3 protein: CAISETYDRGSRNNEQFF
CDR3 DNA: TGTGCCATCAGTGAGACTTACGACAGGGGATCGAGGAACAATGAGCAGTTCTTC

D gene: TRBD2
J gene: TRBJ2-5
clone size: few
CDR3 length: 16
V gene: TRBV19
CDR3 protein: CASSTGLAGEQETQYF
CDR3 DNA: TGTGCCAGTAGTACTGGACTAGCGGGGGAACAAGAGACCCAGTACTTC

D gene: TRBD2
J gene: TRBJ2-2
clone size: many
CDR3 length: 17
V gene: TRBV7-9
CDR3 protein: CASSSPSSGGATGELFF
CDR3 DNA: TGTGCCAGCAGCTCCCCCAGTAGCGGGGGGGCAACCGGGGAGCTGTTTTTT

D gene: TRBD2
J gene: TRBJ2-2
clone size: many
CDR3 length: 15
V gene: TRBV12-3/TRBV12-4
CDR3 protein: CASSFSGGRTGELFF
CDR3 DNA: TGTGCCAGCAGTTTTAGCGGGGGTCGTACCGGGGAGCTGTTTTTT

D gene: -
J gene: TRBJ1-2
clone size: -
CDR3 length: 11
V gene: TRBV20-1
CDR3 protein: CSEGDNYGYTF
CDR3 DNA: TGCAGTGAAGGGGATAACTATGGCTACACCTTC

D gene: -
J gene: TRBJ2-1
clone size: -
CDR3 length: 13
V gene: TRBV10-3
CDR3 protein: CATRESSYNEQFF
CDR3 DNA: TGTGCCACTAGAGAGAGTTCCTACAATGAGCAGTTCTTC

D gene: -
J gene: TRBJ1-1
clone size: many
CDR3 length: 16
V gene: TRBV28
CDR3 protein: CASIHLPGFMNTEAFF
CDR3 DNA: TGTGCCAGCATCCATTTACCGGGATTTATGAACACTGAAGCTTTCTTT

D gene: -
J gene: TRBJ2-3
clone size: -
CDR3 length: 15
V gene: TRBV14
CDR3 protein: CASSSGHKMGDTQYF
CDR3 DNA: TGTGCCAGCAGCTCCGGACACAAGATGGGAGATACGCAGTATTTT

D gene: TRBD1
J gene: TRBJ1-1
clone size: many
CDR3 length: 18
V gene: TRBV7-9
CDR3 protein: CASSLSEGGRLTNTEAFF
CDR3 DNA: TGTGCCAGCAGCCTCTCAGAAGGGGGCCGCCTTACGAACACTGAAGCTTTCTTT

D gene: TRBD1
J gene: TRBJ2-3
clone size: many
CDR3 length: 16
V gene: TRBV29-1
CDR3 protein: CSVDKAGTGTVDTQYF
CDR3 DNA: TGCAGCGTTGATAAAGCTGGGACAGGGACCGTCGATACGCAGTATTTT

D gene: TRBD1
J gene: TRBJ2-1
clone size: -
CDR3 length: 15
V gene: TRBV18
CDR3 protein: CASSPMTGTYNEQFF
CDR3 DNA: TGTGCCAGCTCACCTATGACAGGGACCTACAATGAGCAGTTCTTC

D gene: TRBD1
J gene: TRBJ1-5
clone size: many
CDR3 length: 15
V gene: TRBV28
CDR3 protein: CASSSDRGTYQPQHF
CDR3 DNA: TGTGCCAGCAGTTCGGACAGGGGGACTTATCAGCCCCAGCATTTT

D gene: TRBD1
J gene: TRBJ1-1
clone size: many
CDR3 length: 15
V gene: TRBV7-2
CDR3 protein: CASSSHRGRDTEAFF
CDR3 DNA: TGTGCCAGCAGCTCCCACAGGGGGCGGGACACTGAAGCTTTCTTT

D gene: -
J gene: TRBJ1-5
clone size: -
CDR3 length: 13
V gene: TRBV10-3
CDR3 protein: CAISDRINQPQHF
CDR3 DNA: TGTGCCATCAGTGACAGGATTAATCAGCCCCAGCATTTT

D gene: -
J gene: TRBJ2-4
clone size: -
CDR3 length: 14
V gene: TRBV4-3
CDR3 protein: CASSQIGSENIQYF
CDR3 DNA: TGCGCCAGCAGCCAAATAGGATCCGAAAACATTCAGTACTTC

D gene: -
J gene: TRBJ1-1
clone size: -
CDR3 length: 16
V gene: TRBV7-9
CDR3 protein: CASSLVGRYMNTEAFF
CDR3 DNA: TGTGCCAGCAGCTTGGTCGGGCGGTACATGAACACTGAAGCTTTCTTT

D gene: TRBD1
J gene: TRBJ2-5
clone size: few
CDR3 length: 14
V gene: TRBV18
CDR3 protein: CASSDGQAGETQYF
CDR3 DNA: TGTGCCAGCTCGGACGGACAGGCTGGGGAGACCCAGTACTTC